A selection of T cell receptor beta chains follows, all from one sample in a study of molecular identifiers for immune sequencing clone quantification. Using its own MiXCR run on the PCR reads, TCRdb lists one record per CDR3 protein. Among a few hundred thousand distinct CDR3 sequences, around 23% were seen once, and the ten largest hold under 0.8%. Sequenced material: naive CD8+ T cells from blood, with Jurkat cell RNA spiked in. The receptors shown here come from a human donor in good health. Some libraries in this study had Jurkat cell RNA spiked in. The CDR3 runs from the conserved cysteine through the conserved F or W. The D gene is left open where the match is weak. The size entry is marked missing in some rows and otherwise reads once, few, many or a size class.

NA	TRBV28	NA	TRBJ1-1	TGTGCCAGCAGTTTTCTCAGATTGAACACTGAAGCTTTCTTT	CASSFLRLNTEAFF
TRBD1	TRBV27	NA	TRBJ2-5	TGTGCCAGCAGTTTATTCCTGGACAGGGAGAAGACCCAGTACTTC	CASSLFLDREKTQYF
TRBD2	TRBV29-1	few	TRBJ2-7	TGCAGCGTTGCCGGGACTAGCGGTTATGATGGCGAGCAGTACTTC	CSVAGTSGYDGEQYF
TRBD1	TRBV28	many	TRBJ2-7	TGTGCCAGCAGTCCCGGGGACAGCTACTACGAGCAGTACTTC	CASSPGDSYYEQYF
TRBD1	TRBV27	many	TRBJ2-7	TGTGCCAGCAGTACCGGGACAGGGGCCTACGAGCAGTACTTC	CASSTGTGAYEQYF
TRBD1	TRBV2	NA	TRBJ1-1	TGTGCCAGCAGCCCGGCAGGGGGTGACACTGAAGTTTTCTTT	CASSPAGGDTEVFF
NA	TRBV7-9	many	TRBJ2-7	TGTGCCAGCAGCTTAGCCTCGGGTGGAGGCGAGCAGTACTTC	CASSLASGGGEQYF
NA	TRBV29-1	many	TRBJ2-3	TGCAGCGTTGTTCCCGCGACATATATTACAGATACGCAGTATTTT	CSVVPATYITDTQYF
NA	TRBV13	few	TRBJ2-5	TGTGCCAGCAGCTCGACATTTTTACAAGAGACCCAGTACTTC	CASSSTFLQETQYF
NA	TRBV24-1	few	TRBJ2-5	TGTGCCACCAGACCTCAGAGGGGGGGCTTACAAGAGACCCAGTACTTC	CATRPQRGGLQETQYF
TRBD2	TRBV9	few	TRBJ2-5	TGTGCCAGCAGCGCGCTAGCGGGGGGCCAAGAGACCCAGTACTTC	CASSALAGGQETQYF
NA	TRBV4-3	once	TRBJ1-3	TGCGCCGGCAGCCCCTTCGTGGGCGCCGGAAACACCATATATTTT	CAGSPFVGAGNTIYF
NA	TRBV12-3/TRBV12-4	many	TRBJ1-5	TGTGCCAGCAGTTTAGCGCCGGGGGAAGGAGGGCAGCCCCAGCATTTT	CASSLAPGEGGQPQHF
NA	TRBV11-2	NA	TRBJ1-4	TGTGCCAGCAGCGTAGCAGTCCATGAAAAACTGTTTTTT	CASSVAVHEKLFF
TRBD1	TRBV20-1	few	TRBJ1-1	TGCAGTGCTAGAGATGCGGGGCAGGGGGCGAACACTGAAGCTTTCTTT	CSARDAGQGANTEAFF
NA	TRBV27	few	TRBJ2-3	TGTGCCAGCAGTTTCACTAGCTTGGGCACAGATACGCAGTATTTT	CASSFTSLGTDTQYF
NA	TRBV28	NA	TRBJ2-5	TGTGCCAGCAGTTTATTTCCCCAGGAAGAGACCCAGTACTTC	CASSLFPQEETQYF
NA	TRBV4-3	few	TRBJ2-7	TGCGCCAGCAGCCAAACTAGGGACCTCTCCTACGAGCAGTACTTC	CASSQTRDLSYEQYF
TRBD1	TRBV9	many	TRBJ1-1	TGTGCCAGCAGCCCGGACAGGGAAAACACTGAAGCTTTCTTT	CASSPDRENTEAFF
NA	TRBV7-6	NA	TRBJ1-3	TGTGCCAGCAGCTTAGGGCTGGTTGAGAGCTCTGGATACACCATATATTTT	CASSLGLVESSGYTIYF
NA	TRBV6-5	many	TRBJ2-5	TGTGCCAGCAGCGTACATGGACAAGAGACCCAGTACTTC	CASSVHGQETQYF
NA	TRBV6-1	many	TRBJ1-4	TGTGCCAGGGAGGGCGAGGGGGTTAATGAAAAACTGTTTTTT	CAREGEGVNEKLFF
NA	TRBV5-6	few	TRBJ2-7	TGTGCCAGCAGCTCCGGATACTTGGAGCAGTACTTC	CASSSGYLEQYF
NA	TRBV6-5	many	TRBJ1-5	TGTGCCAGCAGCCCAAAGACAGAGTCTGACAATCAGCCCCAGCATTTT	CASSPKTESDNQPQHF
TRBD2	TRBV11-2	NA	TRBJ2-3	TGTGCCAGCAGCTTACTGCGTACTAGCGGGAGGCTTAGAGATACGCAGTATTTT	CASSLLRTSGRLRDTQYF
NA	TRBV30	NA	TRBJ2-7	TGTGCCTGGAGTGTCTGGCTCGGCAGCGAGCAGTACTTC	CAWSVWLGSEQYF
NA	TRBV2	many	TRBJ1-4	TGTGCCAGCAGACGCCTACAGGGTCAGAATGAAAAACTGTTTTTT	CASRRLQGQNEKLFF
NA	TRBV29-1	NA	TRBJ1-2	TGCAGCGGTGGGCAGGGGCCTAACTATGGCTACACCTTC	CSGGQGPNYGYTF
NA	TRBV29-1	many	TRBJ2-1	TGCAGCGCCGGAGAGGGCCTACGCAATGAGCAGTTCTTC	CSAGEGLRNEQFF
TRBD1	TRBV2	NA	TRBJ2-1	TGTGCCAGCAGCGACGACAGGGGGGATGGCTCCTACAATGAGCAGTTCTTC	CASSDDRGDGSYNEQFF
NA	TRBV14	NA	TRBJ1-3	TGTGCCAGCAGCCAAGGTGGGAGCTCTGGAAACACCATATATTTT	CASSQGGSSGNTIYF